This T cell receptor beta chain was obtained from a study of shared clonotypes between healthy human individuals. The CDR3 extends over 15 amino acids. The ends lost 0 bases at V and 0 bases at J; junction bases unmatched: 2. CDR1 GTSNPN and CDR2 SVGIG come from the germline V gene (reference sequence). Produced via immunoSEQ multiplex PCR; TCRdb's table is partial and in-frame only. The table lists some 2.3 million clones, 90% to 95% of them singletons. On this clone: Distinct nucleotide sequences in the sample also encode this CDR3.

Material for sequencing was naive CD4+ T cells from PBMCs. Subset defined: CD45RA+ positively selected. The TCR sequence derives from a young man in good health. Some clones in this sample may be carry-over from other donors' samples. The rearrangement links TRBV30 to TRBJ2-3; 8 bases map to TRBD2. CDR3 in DNA: TGTGCCTGGAGTGTACGGGGGGGAAGCACAGATACGCAGTATTTT. It specifies CAWSVRGGSTDTQYF.